The clone carrying this T cell receptor beta chain was recorded a few times. The sample is drawn from a study of response to subunit inactivated influenza vaccine. The CDR3 runs 15 residues. V dropped 5 bases and J dropped 0 bases, with 11 bases sitting between them. Germline loops: CDR1 SGHRS, CDR2 YFSETQ. TCRdb analysed the RT-PCR reads with MiXCR anew, one entry per CDR3 protein. The data show about 570,000 distinct CDR3 sequences, 10% to 12% seen once. These data were also filed under a second study, of T cells expressing NK-cell markers. That paper notes: A 5'RACE template switching approach incorporating UMIs was used to make TCR beta cDNA. It was sorted CD3+CD56+NKG2C+, CD3+CD56+NKG2C- and CD3+CD56-NKG2C+ T cells that supplied the TCR beta repertoires. Restriction of the sorted population to alpha-beta TCR T cells was achieved in several experiments with an anti-gamma-delta TCR antibody.

The chain combines TRBV5-1 with TRBJ1-4; D gene ambiguous. Sequenced here: PBMCs from blood, sampled on the day of vaccination. The clonotype originates from a man aged 45 to 65 who received an inactivated influenza vaccine. The CDR3 is CASRQQTATNEKLFF. The CDR3 DNA reads TGCGCCAGCAGGCAACAGACTGCAACTAATGAAAAACTGTTTTTT.